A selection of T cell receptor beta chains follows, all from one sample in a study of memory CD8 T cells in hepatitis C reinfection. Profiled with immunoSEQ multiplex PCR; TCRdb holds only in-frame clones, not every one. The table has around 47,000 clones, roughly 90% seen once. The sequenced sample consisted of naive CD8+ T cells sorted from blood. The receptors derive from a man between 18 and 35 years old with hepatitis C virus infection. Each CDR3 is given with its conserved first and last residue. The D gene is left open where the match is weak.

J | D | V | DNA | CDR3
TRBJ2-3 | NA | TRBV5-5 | TGTGCCAGCAGCTTGCTGGACATCGGAACTAGCACAGATACGCAGTATTTT | CASSLLDIGTSTDTQYF
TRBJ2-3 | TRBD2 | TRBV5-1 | TGCGCCAGCACCCCTGGACTAGCGTACTCGGGAGATACGCAGTATTTT | CASTPGLAYSGDTQYF
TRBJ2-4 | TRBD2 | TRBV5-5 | TGTGCCAGCAGCCTGGACCCCGGGGGGTACATTCAGTACTTC | CASSLDPGGYIQYF
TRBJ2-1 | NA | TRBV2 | TGTGCCAGCAGTGAGTTTGGGGCGCGGAATGAGCAGTTCTTC | CASSEFGARNEQFF
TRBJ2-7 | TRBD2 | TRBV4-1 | TGCGCCAGCAGCCAAGAGGGAAAGGGGAGGGCCTCCTACGAGCAGTACTTC | CASSQEGKGRASYEQYF
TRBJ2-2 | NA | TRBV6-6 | TGTGCCAGTTTAGGGGGGGGGACCGGGGAGCTGTTTTTT | CASLGGGTGELFF
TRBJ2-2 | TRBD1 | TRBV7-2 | TGTGCCAGCAGCACCGGACAGGGTTATACCGGGGAGCTGTTTTTT | CASSTGQGYTGELFF
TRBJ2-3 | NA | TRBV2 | TGTGCCAGCGTCCGAAAGCCCTCTGATACGCAGTATTTT | CASVRKPSDTQYF
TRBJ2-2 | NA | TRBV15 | TGTGCCACCAGGACCGGGCCTGGGGCCCCCGGGGAGCTGTTTTTT | CATRTGPGAPGELFF
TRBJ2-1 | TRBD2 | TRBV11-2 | TGTGCCAGCAGCTTAGATCCGGGCGGGGGGGGGAATGAGCAGTTCTTC | CASSLDPGGGGNEQFF
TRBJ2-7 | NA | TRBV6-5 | TGTGCCAGCAGTTACTCGACAGCCACCTACGAGCAGTACTTC | CASSYSTATYEQYF